This is a list of T cell receptor beta chains from one sample in a study of T cell repertoires in cytomegalovirus infection. MiXCR, applied by TCRdb to the reads, yields one record per CDR3 protein. This sample has roughly 190,000 distinct CDR3 sequences, with roughly 9% found just once. Sequencing used PBMCs. These receptors were taken from a human donor in good health (CMV status not recorded). Some clones in this sample may be carry-over from other donors' samples. Both conserved end residues are part of each CDR3. D genes are given only for firm matches. Not all rows give a size; the values are once, few, many and, for expanded clones, a class.

TRBD2	TRBV7-2	TRBJ2-2	many	TGTGCCAGCAGCTTAGAACTAGCGCATGGGGAGCTGTTTTTT	CASSLELAHGELFF
.	TRBV28	TRBJ1-6	few	TGTGCCAGCAGTCTCCCCTCGGACCGTCCGGGGTCACCCCTCCACTTT	CASSLPSDRPGSPLHF
.	TRBV12-3/TRBV12-4	TRBJ1-1	many	TGTGCCAGCACTCCGAAACACCCGAACACTGAAGCTTTCTTT	CASTPKHPNTEAFF
.	TRBV20-1	TRBJ1-5	many	TGCAGTGCTAAACAGAGTCCGTATCAGCCCCAGCATTTT	CSAKQSPYQPQHF
.	TRBV7-8	TRBJ2-3	many	TGTGCCAGCAGCTTAAAAGGGCTATCCAACACAGATACGCAGTATTTT	CASSLKGLSNTDTQYF
.	TRBV29-1	TRBJ2-1	many	TGCAGCGTTGTTAGCTCCCGAGGGGCGGTTGAGCAGTTCTTC	CSVVSSRGAVEQFF
.	TRBV29-1	TRBJ1-1	few	TGCAGCGTTGAAGATGGTCCGGGGACTGAAGCTTTCTTT	CSVEDGPGTEAFF
.	TRBV5-4	TRBJ2-1	few	TGTGCCAGCAGCCCCGACTCAGGGCGCTACAATGAGCAGTTCTTC	CASSPDSGRYNEQFF
.	TRBV7-9	TRBJ1-1	few	TGTGCCAGCAGCCTAATGGGAAAGAACACTGAAGCTTTCTTT	CASSLMGKNTEAFF
TRBD2	TRBV20-1	TRBJ2-1	.	TGCAGTGCTCCCGCCCCTAGCGGGAGCTACAATGAGCAGTTCTTC	CSAPAPSGSYNEQFF
TRBD2	TRBV7-6	TRBJ2-2	.	TGTGCCAGCACCTCGGAACTGTTAGCGGGACTGCCCGGGGAGCTGTTTTTT	CASTSELLAGLPGELFF
.	TRBV5-4	TRBJ2-3	.	TGTGCCAGCAGCTGGGACCAGACAGATACGCAGTATTTT	CASSWDQTDTQYF
.	TRBV27	TRBJ2-5	many	TGTGCCAGCAGTCCGCTCTCGGGGACCCAGTACTTC	CASSPLSGTQYF
TRBD2	TRBV6-2/TRBV6-3	TRBJ2-5	.	TGTGCCAGCAGTTTTGGACTAGCGGTCCCAGAGACCCAGTACTTC	CASSFGLAVPETQYF
.	TRBV4-3	TRBJ1-6	many	TGCGCCAGCAGCCAAGAGGCCGGGGCCGCTAGCTCCTATAATTCACCCCTCCACTTT	CASSQEAGAASSYNSPLHF
TRBD1	TRBV7-8	TRBJ2-5	many	TGTGCCAGCAGCTTAATGGACAGGGCGCAAGAGACCCAGTACTTC	CASSLMDRAQETQYF
TRBD1	TRBV7-8	TRBJ1-5	many	TGTGCCAGCAGCTTAGTTGGGGGGACAGGGTTGAGGGGGAGCAATCAGCCCCAGCATTTT	CASSLVGGTGLRGSNQPQHF
.	TRBV28	TRBJ2-5	many	TGTGCCAGCGAACGGGACTCCCAAGAGACCCAGTACTTC	CASERDSQETQYF
TRBD1	TRBV29-1	TRBJ1-2	few	TGCAGCGTTGAAGATCTGGAGGGGGCGCCGAGGGGCTACACCTTC	CSVEDLEGAPRGYTF
.	TRBV19	TRBJ2-1	many	TGTGCCAGTAGTATAGTTGGTCACCGGGGCCGGGACTTGAATTACAATGAGCAGTTCTTC	CASSIVGHRGRDLNYNEQFF
.	TRBV7-2	TRBJ1-5	.	TGTGCCAGCAGCTTTATCGGGGGGAGCAATCAGCCCCAGCATTTT	CASSFIGGSNQPQHF
.	TRBV5-1	TRBJ2-3	few	TGCGCCAGCAGCGAAACCATGGGTGGCGCAGATACGCAGTATTTT	CASSETMGGADTQYF
.	TRBV7-9	TRBJ2-7	.	TGTGCCAGCAGCGACCAAGGAGGGGGGCTTGACTACGAGCAGTACTTC	CASSDQGGGLDYEQYF
TRBD1	TRBV28	TRBJ1-5	few	TGTGCCAGCAGTTTAAGGGGGACAGGCTTATTGCCCCAGCATTTT	CASSLRGTGLLPQHF
.	TRBV7-2	TRBJ1-4	many	TGTGCCAGCAGCCCCCAGGGTAACACTAATGAAAAACTGTTTTTT	CASSPQGNTNEKLFF
TRBD1	TRBV19	TRBJ1-2	many	TGTGCCAGTAGTATCCGGACAGGGGTGCTTCACTATGGCTACACCTTC	CASSIRTGVLHYGYTF
TRBD2	TRBV7-2	TRBJ2-5	many	TGTGCCAGCAGCTTAGCGGGGAGCGGGGGCTACCAAGAGACCCAGTACTTC	CASSLAGSGGYQETQYF
TRBD1	TRBV30	TRBJ1-1	few	TGTGCCTGGAGACAGGGGGTTCGGAACACTGAAGCTTTCTTT	CAWRQGVRNTEAFF
.	TRBV6-2/TRBV6-3	TRBJ2-1	many	TGTGCCAGCAGTTACTCGATGGGCAACCGGGCCCATGAGCAGTTCTTC	CASSYSMGNRAHEQFF
.	TRBV10-3	TRBJ2-3	.	TGTGCCATCAGTGATGGGAGCACAGATACGCAGTATTTT	CAISDGSTDTQYF
.	TRBV6-8	TRBJ1-2	.	TGTGCCAGCAGTTACAACGCCCCGAATTGCACCTTC	CASSYNAPNCTF
TRBD1	TRBV7-2	TRBJ1-2	many	TGTGCCAGCAGCACGGCGACAGGGGAACGTGGCTACACCTTC	CASSTATGERGYTF
TRBD2	TRBV11-2	TRBJ2-2	many	TGTGCCAGCAGCTTAGACCGGTGGACTAGCGGGGCCACCGGGGAGCTGTTTTTT	CASSLDRWTSGATGELFF
.	TRBV20-1	TRBJ1-2	few	TGCAGTGCTAGAAGGACGGTGGCAATTTATGGCTACACCTTC	CSARRTVAIYGYTF
.	TRBV12-3/TRBV12-4	TRBJ2-2	few	TGTGCCAGCAGTCCTCCGGGACAAAAGAACACCGGGGAGCTGTTTTTT	CASSPPGQKNTGELFF
.	TRBV7-2	TRBJ1-1	many	TGTGCCAGCAGCTCCAGATTAGTAGAAGCTTTCTTT	CASSSRLVEAFF
TRBD1	TRBV29-1	TRBJ1-1	.	TGCAGAGTGGGACCGGACAGGGAGGAGTACGAGGCTTTCTTT	CRVGPDREEYEAFF
.	TRBV29-1	TRBJ1-6	few	TGCAGCGTTGGAGCAGGGAAGAATTCACCCCTCCACTTT	CSVGAGKNSPLHF
.	TRBV5-1	TRBJ2-1	.	TGCGCCAGTTATGACGTACTAGCAGACTACAATGAGAAGTTCTTC	CASYDVLADYNEKFF
TRBD1	TRBV18	TRBJ2-5	few	TGTGCCAGCTCCTCCGGGACAGGGGCTAAAGAGACCCAGTACTTC	CASSSGTGAKETQYF
TRBD1	TRBV14	TRBJ2-5	.	TGTGCCAGCAGCCCGGTTTTGGGGACAGCTGAAGAGACCCAGTACTTC	CASSPVLGTAEETQYF
.	TRBV7-9	TRBJ2-7	many	TGTGCCAGCAGCTTAGCTCCCGGGAGTACCACCTACGAGCAGTACTTC	CASSLAPGSTTYEQYF
TRBD2	TRBV20-1	TRBJ2-7	few	TGCAGTGCCACAAAGACTAGCCGATACTACGAGCAGTACTTC	CSATKTSRYYEQYF
TRBD1	TRBV4-1	TRBJ1-5	many	TGCGCCAGCAGCCAAGATGGGACAGGGAAGAATCAGCCCCAGCATTTT	CASSQDGTGKNQPQHF
.	TRBV7-2	TRBJ1-6	many	TGTGCCAGCAGCTTGGGAGCTAATTCACCCCTCCACTTT	CASSLGANSPLHF
.	TRBV19	TRBJ2-3	.	TGTGCCAGTAGTATACTTCCCCGGGATACGCAGTATTTT	CASSILPRDTQYF
.	TRBV6-2/TRBV6-3	TRBJ2-7	few	TGTGCCAGCAGTTACGCTGCCCTAATCTCCTACGAGCAGTACTTC	CASSYAALISYEQYF
.	TRBV11-2	TRBJ2-1	few	TGTGCCAGCTTCGCAGGCTTCAAGTTAAGCTCCTACAATGAGCAGTTCTTC	CASFAGFKLSSYNEQFF
.	TRBV27	TRBJ2-7	.	TGTGCCAGCAGCTTAAAGTCAAACGACGAGCAGTACTTC	CASSLKSNDEQYF